This T cell receptor beta chain came from a study of cytomegalovirus exposure and HLA in healthy donors. Study results and limitations: With high specificity and sensitivity, the classifier reportedly diagnosed cytomegalovirus status.

The donors were part of the approximately 120-subject validation cohort, which stood apart from the roughly 670-subject first cohort. About this clone: Its antigen remains unknown.

Germline CDR1 and CDR2: KGHSH and LQKENI. Trimming at V came to 3 bases and at J to 1 base, leaving 4 bases not matched to a gene. CDR3 length equals 16 residues. Using immunoSEQ multiplex PCR, the repertoire was profiled, and TCRdb retains in-frame clones only, with some absent. The sample contains 150,000 to 180,000 clones, just over 85% of which appear only once. The chain has TRBV18 and TRBJ2-4; 9 bases line up with TRBD1. Sequenced: PBMCs. The sequence derives from a human donor in good health. The CDR3 DNA reads as TGTGCCAGCTCACCCCGGGACAGGGAGGCCAAAAACATTCAGTACTTC. This codes for CASSPRDREAKNIQYF.